The rows below give T cell receptor beta chains drawn from one sample of a study of early T cells in non-severe SARS-CoV-2 infection. MiXCR, run by TCRdb on the 5' RACE reads, gives a single entry per CDR3 protein. The repertoire holds more than 55,000 distinct CDR3 sequences, around 12% seen once, with 1.3% to 1.5% in the top ten. The material sequenced was whole blood. The receptors stem from an adult who was a healthcare worker with PCR-confirmed SARS-CoV-2 infection or an uninfected control (not recorded which). The CDR3 runs from the conserved cysteine through the conserved F or W. Fields, in order: CDR3 length, V gene, J gene, CDR3 protein.

length: 13
V: TRBV27
J: TRBJ1-4
CDR3: CASRNRVGEKLFF

length: 14
V: TRBV7-9
J: TRBJ1-6
CDR3: CASSLWTGRSPLHF

length: 14
V: TRBV18
J: TRBJ2-7
CDR3: CASSPTRTTYEQYF

length: 14
V: TRBV5-1
J: TRBJ2-1
CDR3: CASSLGLAGGEQFF

length: 15
V: TRBV11-2
J: TRBJ2-3
CDR3: CASSFWAGETDTQYF

length: 15
V: TRBV6-5
J: TRBJ1-6
CDR3: CASSDDTHPNSPLHF

length: 16
V: TRBV6-4
J: TRBJ2-1
CDR3: CASSDSMDTRYNEQFF

length: 16
V: TRBV6-6
J: TRBJ1-4
CDR3: CASSYPGRVADEKLFF

length: 14
V: TRBV30
J: TRBJ1-2
CDR3: CAWQFTGVSGGYTF

length: 15
V: TRBV7-2
J: TRBJ1-1
CDR3: CASSFPGARVTEAFF

length: 17
V: TRBV18
J: TRBJ2-2
CDR3: CASSPSASGLATGELFF

length: 14
V: TRBV27
J: TRBJ1-1
CDR3: CASSRWTGVTEAFF

length: 15
V: TRBV3-1
J: TRBJ1-2
CDR3: CASSQVSAANYGYTF

length: 16
V: TRBV24-1
J: TRBJ1-5
CDR3: CATSDLRASPHQPQHF

length: 15
V: TRBV4-3
J: TRBJ1-1
CDR3: CASSHVRPGAPEAFF

length: 14
V: TRBV20-1
J: TRBJ2-7
CDR3: CSARDPAGGYEQYF

length: 15
V: TRBV29-1
J: TRBJ2-3
CDR3: CSALTSGGHTDTQYF

length: 14
V: TRBV12-3/TRBV12-4
J: TRBJ1-5
CDR3: CASSGSGGNQPQHF

length: 14
V: TRBV5-1
J: TRBJ2-1
CDR3: CASTETPGDVEQFF

length: 16
V: TRBV6-2/TRBV6-3
J: TRBJ2-5
CDR3: CASSYSFFRVQETQYF

length: 14
V: TRBV29-1
J: TRBJ1-5
CDR3: CSVAAGQGNQPQHF

length: 16
V: TRBV20-1
J: TRBJ2-3
CDR3: CSATGLAGGSTDTQYF

length: 14
V: TRBV5-1
J: TRBJ1-2
CDR3: CASSLELTNYGYTF

length: 14
V: TRBV6-2/TRBV6-3
J: TRBJ2-5
CDR3: CASSRKRGAETQYF

length: 16
V: TRBV7-6
J: TRBJ2-4
CDR3: CASSFGVGPGEDIQYF

length: 14
V: TRBV30
J: TRBJ1-4
CDR3: CILYRGKEGEKLFF

length: 14
V: TRBV7-6
J: TRBJ2-3
CDR3: CASSQGGGTDTQYF

length: 12
V: TRBV5-6
J: TRBJ1-1
CDR3: CASSPEDTEAFF

length: 15
V: TRBV9
J: TRBJ2-7
CDR3: CASSPRLAGEVEQYF

length: 16
V: TRBV18
J: TRBJ1-2
CDR3: CASSPPGTRGGYGYTF

length: 15
V: TRBV20-1
J: TRBJ2-7
CDR3: CSARHPLAEPYEQYF

length: 14
V: TRBV27
J: TRBJ2-4
CDR3: CASSLGLGGNIQYF

length: 16
V: TRBV18
J: TRBJ2-1
CDR3: CASSPGRGGSYNEQFF

length: 13
V: TRBV12-3/TRBV12-4
J: TRBJ2-1
CDR3: CASSFWPLNEQFF

length: 13
V: TRBV29-1
J: TRBJ2-1
CDR3: CSDGDSPYNEQFF

length: 12
V: TRBV5-4
J: TRBJ2-7
CDR3: CASSFGQYEQYF

length: 14
V: TRBV9
J: TRBJ1-4
CDR3: CASSRGQPNEKLFF

length: 14
V: TRBV12-3/TRBV12-4
J: TRBJ2-7
CDR3: CASSFARVPYEQYF

length: 18
V: TRBV7-2
J: TRBJ2-5
CDR3: CASSLGLTTGLYQETQYF

length: 11
V: TRBV7-9
J: TRBJ2-1
CDR3: CASSRQDEQFF

length: 16
V: TRBV10-3
J: TRBJ2-3
CDR3: CAISPGPQLGADTQYF

length: 13
V: TRBV6-5
J: TRBJ2-7
CDR3: CASRGTDRGEQYF

length: 12
V: TRBV6-2/TRBV6-3
J: TRBJ2-1
CDR3: CASTQNRDPEFF

length: 14
V: TRBV29-1
J: TRBJ2-7
CDR3: CSVVDERGSYEQYF

length: 15
V: TRBV19
J: TRBJ1-2
CDR3: CASSIAGTGNYGYTF

length: 13
V: TRBV7-3
J: TRBJ2-2
CDR3: CASSLTQTGELFF

length: 14
V: TRBV18
J: TRBJ1-6
CDR3: CASSPELPGSPLHF

length: 13
V: TRBV12-3/TRBV12-4
J: TRBJ2-7
CDR3: CASSPTEVHEQYF

length: 14
V: TRBV27
J: TRBJ1-1
CDR3: CASSSREANTEAFF

length: 16
V: TRBV11-2
J: TRBJ2-3
CDR3: CASSLGGLAGTDTQYF

length: 15
V: TRBV12-3/TRBV12-4
J: TRBJ2-7
CDR3: CASRPPGLGAHEQYF

length: 13
V: TRBV20-1
J: TRBJ2-7
CDR3: CSALTGQAYEQYF

length: 13
V: TRBV7-9
J: TRBJ2-5
CDR3: CVSAEGLGETQYF